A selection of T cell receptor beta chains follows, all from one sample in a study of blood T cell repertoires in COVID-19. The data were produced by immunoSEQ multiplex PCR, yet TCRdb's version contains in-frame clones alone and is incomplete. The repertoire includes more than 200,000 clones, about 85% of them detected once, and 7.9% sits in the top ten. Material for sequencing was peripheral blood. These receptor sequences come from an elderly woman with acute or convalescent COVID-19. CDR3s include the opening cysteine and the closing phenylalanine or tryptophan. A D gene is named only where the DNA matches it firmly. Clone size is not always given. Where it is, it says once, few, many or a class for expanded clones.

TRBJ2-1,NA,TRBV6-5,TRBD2,TGTGCCAGCAGTAGTAGCGGGGCCGACTACAATGAGCAGTTCTTC,CASSSSGADYNEQFF
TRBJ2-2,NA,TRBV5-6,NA,TGTGCCAGCAGCTTGGACAGAAACACCGGGGAGCTGTTTTTT,CASSLDRNTGELFF
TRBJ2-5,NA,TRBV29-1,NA,TGCAGCGATGATGCGGGGAGGGAGACCCAGTACTTC,CSDDAGRETQYF
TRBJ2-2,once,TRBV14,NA,TGTGCCAGCAGCCAATCTAAGCCCACCGGGGAGCTGTTTTTT,CASSQSKPTGELFF
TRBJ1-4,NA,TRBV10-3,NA,TGTGCCATCAGTGAGTCGTTCGGGGGTGCTAATGAAAAACTGTTTTTT,CAISESFGGANEKLFF
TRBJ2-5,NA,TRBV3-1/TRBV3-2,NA,TGTGCCAGCAGCCAAGGGACTTTTCAAGAGACCCAGTACTTC,CASSQGTFQETQYF
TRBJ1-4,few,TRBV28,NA,TGTGCCAGCAGTCAGCAGGGGACTAGCAATGAAAAACTGTTTTTT,CASSQQGTSNEKLFF
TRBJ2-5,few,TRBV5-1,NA,TGCGCCAGCAGCTTGGCCACCCCATACGGAGAGACCCAGTACTTC,CASSLATPYGETQYF
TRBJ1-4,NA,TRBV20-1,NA,TGCAGTGCTGACAGAAATGAAAAACTGTTTTTT,CSADRNEKLFF
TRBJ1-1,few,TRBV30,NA,TGTGCCTGGCAGGGGTGGACTGAAGCTTTCTTT,CAWQGWTEAFF
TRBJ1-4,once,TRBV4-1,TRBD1,TGCGCCAGCAGCCAAGTTGACAGGGGCTTAGTTGCAACTAATGAAAAACTGTTTTTT,CASSQVDRGLVATNEKLFF
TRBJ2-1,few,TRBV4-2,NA,TGTGCCAGCAGCCCCCCCGTCGGGGAGCAGTTCTTC,CASSPPVGEQFF
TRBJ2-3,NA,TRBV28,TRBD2,TGTGCCAGCAGTTCCGAACGCTCTAGCGGGGCCCTGGGCACAGATACGCAGTATTTT,CASSSERSSGALGTDTQYF
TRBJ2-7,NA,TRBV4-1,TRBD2,TGCGCCAGCAGCCTGGGACTAGCGGTCGTTTACGAGCAGTACTTC,CASSLGLAVVYEQYF
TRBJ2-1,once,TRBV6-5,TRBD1,TGTGCCAGCAGACCCGGACAGGGGGCGTACAATGAGCAGTTCTTC,CASRPGQGAYNEQFF
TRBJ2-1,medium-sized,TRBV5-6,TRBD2,TGTGCCAGCAGCTTGGTGCTAGCGGGGCGTAGGGGCAATGAGCAGTTCTTC,CASSLVLAGRRGNEQFF
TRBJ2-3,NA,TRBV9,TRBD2,TGTGCCAGCAGCGTAGAGGGGCGGGGGAACACAGATACGCAGTATTTT,CASSVEGRGNTDTQYF
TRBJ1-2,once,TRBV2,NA,TGTGCCATTTACGGAGGGGTCACAAACTATGGCTACACCTTC,CAIYGGVTNYGYTF
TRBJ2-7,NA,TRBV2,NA,TGTGCCAGCAGGAGATACGAGCAGTACTTC,CASRRYEQYF
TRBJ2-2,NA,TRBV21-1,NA,TGTGCCAGCAGCAAAGGACCCGGGACACACACCGGGGAGCTGTTTTTT,CASSKGPGTHTGELFF
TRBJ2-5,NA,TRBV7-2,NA,TGTGCCAGCAGCCCGGACGGGGGGCTTTGGGAGACCCAGTACTTC,CASSPDGGLWETQYF
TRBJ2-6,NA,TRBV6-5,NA,TGTGCCAGCAGTTACACAGGGAGCGGGGCCAACGTCCTGACTTTC,CASSYTGSGANVLTF
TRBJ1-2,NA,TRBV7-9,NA,TGTGCCAGCAGCTTAGTGGGGCCCACAGGGACGAATGGCTACACCTTC,CASSLVGPTGTNGYTF
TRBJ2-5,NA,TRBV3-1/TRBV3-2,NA,TGTGCCAGCGCCGGGGTAGAGACCCAGTACTTC,CASAGVETQYF
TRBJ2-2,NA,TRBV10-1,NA,TGCGCCACCCCATGGTGGGGGGGCGCGGGGGAGCTGTTTTTT,CATPWWGGAGELFF
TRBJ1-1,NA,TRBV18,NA,TGTGCCAGCTCACCTCTACCGGGACAATGGAACACTGAAGCTTTCTTT,CASSPLPGQWNTEAFF
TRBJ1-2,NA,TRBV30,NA,TGTGCCTGGAGTGTTGTCGCGGGGGCTGGCTACACCTTC,CAWSVVAGAGYTF
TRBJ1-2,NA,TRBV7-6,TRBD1,TGTGCCAGCAGCCTCCGACAGGGGCGTAACTATGGCTACACCTTC,CASSLRQGRNYGYTF
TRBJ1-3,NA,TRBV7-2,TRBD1,TGTGCCAGCAGCTTACAGACAGGGGGCGGTGCTGGAAACACCATATATTTT,CASSLQTGGGAGNTIYF
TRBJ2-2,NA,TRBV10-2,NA,TGCGCCAGCAGTGAGTCGTCGGGGGGCGGCACCGGGGAGCTGTTTTTT,CASSESSGGGTGELFF
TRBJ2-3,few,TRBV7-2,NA,TGTGCCAGCAGCTTAGGAGACCCCAGGTATACGCAGTATTTT,CASSLGDPRYTQYF
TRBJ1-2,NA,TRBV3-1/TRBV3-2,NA,TGTGCCAGCAGCCAAGACGAACAGGTCTATGGCTACACCTTC,CASSQDEQVYGYTF
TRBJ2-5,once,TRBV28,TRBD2,TGTGCCAGCAGTGGGGCGGGAGGGCCAGTGGAGACCCAGTACTTC,CASSGAGGPVETQYF
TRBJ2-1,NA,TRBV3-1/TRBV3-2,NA,TGTGCCAGCAGCCAAGGGACTATGGGTGAGCAGTTCTTC,CASSQGTMGEQFF
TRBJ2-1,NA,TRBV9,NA,TGTGCCAGCAGCGAGGCGGGCGAGGCCTACAATGAGCAGTTCTTC,CASSEAGEAYNEQFF
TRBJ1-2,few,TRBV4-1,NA,TGCGCCAGCAGCCGACAGAACTCTAACTATGGCTACACCTTC,CASSRQNSNYGYTF
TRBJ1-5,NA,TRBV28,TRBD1,TGTGCCAGCAGATCTCCCTTAGGGGGCTTAAATCAGCCCCAGCATTTT,CASRSPLGGLNQPQHF
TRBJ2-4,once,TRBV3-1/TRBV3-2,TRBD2,TGTGCCAGCAGCCAATTAGCGGGGGCCGAGGTCTACTTC,CASSQLAGAEVYF
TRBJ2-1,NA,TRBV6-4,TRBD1,TGTGCCAGCAGTGAAAGACAGGGGGGTACAAGTGAGCAGTTCTTC,CASSERQGGTSEQFF
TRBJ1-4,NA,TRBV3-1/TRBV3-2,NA,TGTGCCAGCAGCCAAGGCGGGGGGGCGGAAAAACTGTTTTTT,CASSQGGGAEKLFF
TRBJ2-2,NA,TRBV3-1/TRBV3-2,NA,TGTGCCAGCAGCTACTACAGGGAGCCCGGGGAGCTGTTTTTT,CASSYYREPGELFF
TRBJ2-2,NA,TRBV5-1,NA,TGCGCCAGCAGCTCCACAGCGAACACCGGGGAGCTGTTTTTT,CASSSTANTGELFF
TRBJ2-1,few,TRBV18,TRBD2,TGTGCCAGCTCAACTACCGGGACTAGCTCCTACAATGAGCAGTTCTTC,CASSTTGTSSYNEQFF
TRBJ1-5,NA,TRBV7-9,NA,TGTGCCAGCAGCTTGTGGTTGACGGGAATAAATCAGCCCCAGCATTTT,CASSLWLTGINQPQHF
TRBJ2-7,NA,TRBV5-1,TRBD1,TGCGCCAGCAGCTTGGAGGGACAGGGGGTCTACGAGCAGTACTTC,CASSLEGQGVYEQYF
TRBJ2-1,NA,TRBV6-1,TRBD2,TGTGCCAGCAGTGAAAATAGGGCTAGCGGGAGGAGGAATGAGCAGTTCTTC,CASSENRASGRRNEQFF
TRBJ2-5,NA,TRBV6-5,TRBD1,TGTGCCAGCAGTTCTTCCCAGGGGGCTTGGGAAGAGACCCAGTACTTC,CASSSSQGAWEETQYF
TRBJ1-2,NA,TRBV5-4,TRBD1,TGTGCCAGCAGCTCTATCGCCGGGACAGGCTATGGCTACACCTTC,CASSSIAGTGYGYTF
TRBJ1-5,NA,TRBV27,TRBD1,TGTGCCAGCAGGCAGGGGGCTGAACAGCCCCAGCATTTT,CASRQGAEQPQHF